The 16 T cell receptor beta chains below were found in one sample sequenced in a study of T cells in narcolepsy. Using immunoSEQ multiplex PCR, the repertoire was profiled, and TCRdb retains in-frame clones only, with some absent. The sample carries just under 35,000 clones, 65% to 85% recorded once. Input material: memory (CD45RA-) CD4+ T cells from blood. Every receptor here comes from a human donor in good health.

This chain uses TRBV6-5 with TRBJ2-3; D gene unclear. Looked up from germline, CDR1 is MNHEY and CDR2 is SVGAGI. This CDR3 contains 14 residues. The DNA for the CDR3 is TGTGCAACCGGGCGGCGAATTAGCACAGATACGCAGTATTTT. This sequence encodes CATGRRISTDTQYF.

The chain has TRBV7-9 and TRBJ2-2; D unclear. CDR1 and CDR2 (germline): SEHNR, FQNEAQ (reference sequence). The CDR3 contains 15 residues. Trimming cost V 5 bases and J 0 bases, with 10 bases left between them. The CDR3 DNA is TGTGCCAGCAGCGAGAACACCGCGAACACCGGGGAGCTGTTTTTT. It translates to CASSENTANTGELFF.

The chain carries TRBV5-5 and TRBJ1-1; D possibly corresponds to TRBD1 (6 bases). The CDR3 covers 14 residues. CDR1 SGHKS and CDR2 YYEKEE come from the germline V gene (reference sequence). V dropped 3 bases and J dropped 4 bases, with 13 bases sitting between them. The CDR3 DNA reads TGTGCCAGCAGCTCCCCTACAGGGTTCACTGAAGCTTTCTTT. This sequence encodes CASSSPTGFTEAFF.

J is TRBJ1-2 and V is TRBV6-5; possibly TRBD1 for D (5 bases). CDR1 is MNHEY, CDR2 SVGAGI, per germline. CDR3 length equals 15 residues. Deletions cut 5 bases from V and 1 base from J, with 14 bases between. The CDR3 DNA reads as TGTGCCAGCAGTGCCCCGCGGAGGGGTAACTATGGCTACACCTTC. This codes for CASSAPRRGNYGYTF.

This clone occurred a few times. The J gene is TRBJ1-3, the V gene TRBV4-1; 9 nucleotides match TRBD1. V trimming: 4 bases; J trimming: 7 bases; junction bases outside the gene matches: 8. In germline, CDR1 is MGHRA, CDR2 YSYEKL. The CDR3 is 15 residues long. The CDR3 loop reads CASSRLGTGYNTIYF. The CDR3 nucleotides read TGCGCCAGCAGCCGCCTCGGGACAGGGTACAACACCATATATTTT.

The gene calls are TRBV7-9 and TRBJ1-4, with 8 bases fitting TRBD1. This CDR3 is 15 amino acids long. The germline V gene encodes CDR1 SEHNR and CDR2 FQNEAQ (reference sequence). J gave up 8 bases and V 1 base, and 6 bases lay outside the gene matches. The CDR3 nucleotides read TGTGCCAGCAGCTTAGGGCAGGGGGCATCGGAAAAACTGTTTTTT. It specifies CASSLGQGASEKLFF.

J is TRBJ2-4 and V is TRBV21-1; TRBD1 reflects the table's D call only, with no check against the DNA. TRBV21-1 is labeled a pseudogene. CDR3 length: 17 amino acids. The DNA for the CDR3 is TGTGCCAGCAGCACTCCGGGACAGGGTCGGGGCAAAAACATTCAGTACTTC. It specifies CASSTPGQGRGKNIQYF.

Points on this clone: The CDR3 ends on some other residue instead of the conserved phenylalanine or tryptophan, so this is likely a read error. No DNA is shown, since the ends of the CDR3 on it are uncertain; the CDR3 is the one TCRdb lists. V is TRBV21-1 and J is TRBJ2-3; TRBD2, the table's D call, was not compared with the DNA. TRBV21-1 is reported as a pseudogene. Inclusive of both ends, the CDR3 amounts to 13 amino acids. This chain's CDR3 is CASSKVSHPGLVS.

This clone has a handful of counts. The rearrangement joins TRBV6-1 to TRBJ2-3; D is undetermined. The CDR3 has 14 amino acids. From germline, CDR1 is MNHNS and CDR2 SASEGT. The V end was cut by 7 bases, the J end by 1 base, with 12 bases between. The DNA of the CDR3 is TGTGCCAGCAAATGGAGTATAGGCACAGATACGCAGTATTTT. Translation: CASKWSIGTDTQYF.

V is TRBV7-9 and J is TRBJ1-3, with 7 bases matching TRBD1. The germline V gene has CDR1 SEHNR and CDR2 FQNEAQ (reference sequence). V shed 1 base, J shed 0 bases, and the junction held 6 bases outside the gene matches. There are 17 residues in the CDR3. CDR3 bases: TGTGCCAGCAGCTTAGTAGGGGGCCCCCTCTCTGGAAACACCATATATTTT. This sequence encodes CASSLVGGPLSGNTIYF.

The table lists this clone with a count of one. This chain joins TRBV6-6 and TRBJ1-2; D is perhaps TRBD1 (6 bases). Germline-derived CDR1 and CDR2 are MNHNY and SVGAGI (reference sequence). V was clipped by 4 bases and J by 3 bases, with 15 bases between them. This CDR3 has 15 amino acids. The CDR3 nucleotides are TGTGCCAGCAGTTCTTGGGCAGGGGTGGACTATGGCTACACCTTC. Translation: CASSSWAGVDYGYTF.

This clone was picked up one time. The rearrangement joins TRBV7-9 to TRBJ2-5; 7 positions match TRBD1. CDR1 is SEHNR, CDR2 FQNEAQ, per germline (reference sequence). The CDR3 is 14 residues long. J gave up 4 bases and V 1 base, and 3 bases lay outside the gene matches. The CDR3, as DNA: TGTGCCAGCAGCTTAGGTCCAGGGGGAGAGACCCAGTACTTC. The encoded protein is CASSLGPGGETQYF.

The J gene is TRBJ2-1, the V gene TRBV18; 8 bases are a match to TRBD2. V lost 3 bases to trimming and J lost 4 bases; unmatched junction nucleotides: 8. The V gene's germline CDR1 is KGHSH and CDR2 LQKENI. The CDR3 covers 16 residues. CDR3 amino acids: CASSPSAGGGYNEQFF. DNA for the CDR3: TGTGCCAGCTCACCGTCCGCGGGAGGTGGATACAATGAGCAGTTCTTC.

In this sample, this clone turned up once. The chain uses TRBV7-9 and TRBJ2-5, with TRBD2 as a possible D gene (5 bases). Germline loops: CDR1 SEHNR, CDR2 FQNEAQ (reference sequence). Trimming removed 3 bases at V and 4 bases at J, with 12 bases between. This CDR3 is 14 amino acids long. The CDR3, as DNA: TGTGCCAGCAGCTTCTCGGTAGGGAGAGAGACCCAGTACTTC. Its protein product is CASSFSVGRETQYF.

J is TRBJ2-7 and V is TRBV27; D may be TRBD2 (6 bases). Trimming left V 3 bases short and J 6 bases short, with 15 bases between. The germline gives CDR1 MNHEY, CDR2 SMNVEV (reference sequence). The CDR3 length is 14 residues. In nucleotides, the CDR3 is TGTGCCAGCAGTTTCCGACTAGGACCCATCGAGCAGTACTTC. It is translated as CASSFRLGPIEQYF.

In its sample, this clone was seen once. The DNA for the CDR3 is TGCGCCAGCAGCCTGGGACTAGCGGGGCCTCAAGAGACCCAGTACTTC. Protein product: CASSLGLAGPQETQYF. The V call is TRBV5-1, the J call TRBJ2-5; 13 bases are a match to TRBD2. Losses at the gene ends were 4 bases for V and 2 bases for J; bases not matched to a gene: 5. The germline CDR1 and CDR2 sequences are SGHRS and YFSETQ. This CDR3 contains 16 residues.